This T cell receptor beta chain is from a study of early T cells in non-severe SARS-CoV-2 infection. Findings and caveats of the study: Lookups in VDJdb leaned toward anti-spike CD8 responses and missed private and CD4 specificities.

The TCR library protocol was used to attach unique molecular identifiers. These identifiers were attached to individual cDNA molecules. Each CDR3 protein is one row after TCRdb ran MiXCR on the 5' RACE reads. The sample lists roughly 80,000 distinct CDR3 sequences, about 17% seen once, with about 3.1% in the top ten. As concerns this clonotype: Its antigen is not identified.

The V and J ends lost 5 bases and 2 bases respectively, with 10 bases between them. The CDR3 extends over 13 amino acids. The chain couples TRBV12-3 or TRBV12-4 to TRBJ2-7; possible D gene TRBD1, 5 bases. The receptor was isolated from an adult who was a healthcare worker with PCR-confirmed SARS-CoV-2 infection or an uninfected control (not recorded which). The sequenced sample consisted of whole blood. The CDR3: CASSATETYEQYF. CDR3 nucleotide sequence: TGTGCCAGCAGTGCGACAGAGACCTACGAGCAGTACTTC.